This T cell receptor (beta chain) emerged from a study of response to subunit inactivated influenza vaccine. TCRdb re-called the RT-PCR reads with MiXCR, one entry per CDR3 protein. Among about 780,000 distinct CDR3 sequences listed, under 20% were seen once. Trimming removed 4 bases from V and 2 bases from J; junction bases left unmatched: 8. Looked up from germline, CDR1 is SGHRS and CDR2 is YFSETQ. The length of the CDR3 is 15 residues. This clonotype was sampled from a man aged 50 to 60 who received an inactivated influenza vaccine. Sequenced here: PBMCs from blood, sampled less than 6 days after vaccination. The V and J genes are TRBV5-1 and TRBJ1-2; 7 bases fit TRBD1. CDR3 DNA: TGCGCCAGCAGCCCAGGAAGGGGGCGAAACTATGGCTACACCTTC. It codes for CASSPGRGRNYGYTF.